The 24 T cell receptor beta chains below were found in one sample sequenced in a study of control samples from healthy donors and cancer patients. Sequenced by immunoSEQ multiplex PCR; TCRdb stores in-frame clones only, minus some. The sample has just over 50,000 clones; 88% are singletons. Sequencing was performed on PBMCs. These receptors all stem from a man aged 45 to 65 with head and neck cancer.

The rearrangement links TRBV10-1 to TRBJ2-3, with 10 bases lining up with TRBD2. V lost 6 bases, J lost 3 bases, and 6 bases stayed unmatched. Germline CDR1 and CDR2: WNHNN and SYGVQD (reference sequence). The CDR3 extends over 15 amino acids. The CDR3 nucleotides are TGCGCCAGCAGCCAGCGGGGGGGCTTTACAGATACGCAGTATTTT. Amino acid sequence: CASSQRGGFTDTQYF.

A single count supports this clone. The genes are TRBV7-2 and TRBJ2-2; D possibly matches TRBD1 or TRBD2 (5 bases each). Deletions cut 4 bases from V and 4 bases from J, with 13 bases between. There are 15 residues in the CDR3. CDR1 and CDR2 from the germline V gene are SGHTA and FQGNSA. CDR3 in amino acids: CASSSARGVTGELFF. Written as DNA, the CDR3 is TGTGCCAGCAGCTCGGCGAGGGGTGTCACCGGGGAGCTGTTTTTT.

V is TRBV6-5 and J is TRBJ2-5; D possibly corresponds to TRBD1 (5 bases). This CDR3 comprises 13 residues. The germline V gene encodes CDR1 MNHEY and CDR2 SVGAGI. The V end lost 5 bases, the J end lost 1 base, and 8 bases lay between the germline ends. In DNA form, the CDR3 reads TGTGCCAGCAGTCAGGGCCGCCAAGAGACCCAGTACTTC. Residues: CASSQGRQETQYF.

The chain uses TRBV5-1 and TRBJ2-5; TRBD2 agrees at 9 bases. Germline loops: CDR1 SGHRS, CDR2 YFSETQ. With 0 bases clipped from V and 4 bases from J, the junction kept 4 bases outside the gene matches. CDR3 length: 15 residues. CDR3 bases: TGCGCCAGCAGCTTGGTACCTAGCGGGGTAGAGACCCAGTACTTC. Encoded protein: CASSLVPSGVETQYF.

The genes are TRBV28 and TRBJ2-5; D is undetermined. The V and J ends lost 4 bases and 5 bases respectively, with 14 bases between them. The CDR3 length is 14 residues. In germline, CDR1 is MDHEN, CDR2 SYDVKM. The CDR3 is CASSSTNPWETQYF. The DNA for the CDR3 is TGTGCCAGCAGTTCCACAAACCCGTGGGAGACCCAGTACTTC. The variable domain in full, completed from reference TRBV28 and TRBJ2-5, reads DVKVTQSSRYLVKRTGEKVFLECVQDMDHENMFWYRQDPGLGLRLIYFSYDVKMKEKGDIPEGYSVSREKKERFSLILESASTNQTSMYLCASSSTNPWETQYFGPGTRLLVL.

This chain connects TRBV11-2 to TRBJ2-5; D remains ambiguous. The CDR3 extends over 11 amino acids. The germline V gene has CDR1 SGHAT and CDR2 FQNNGV. Trimming shortened V by 2 bases and J by 4 bases, and 2 bases separated the two germline ends. The CDR3 protein is CASSLRETQYF. The DNA for the CDR3 is TGTGCCAGCAGCTTAAGAGAGACCCAGTACTTC.

V usage is TRBV7-2 and J usage is TRBJ2-2; D gene uncertain. CDR1 SGHTA and CDR2 FQGNSA come from the germline V gene. The CDR3 is made up of 14 amino acids. The germline V and J ends were trimmed by 5 bases and 5 bases, with 12 bases remaining between them. The CDR3 region is CASSLQAVTGELFF. DNA for the CDR3: TGTGCCAGCAGCCTCCAGGCGGTAACCGGGGAGCTGTTTTTT.

The chain joins TRBV23-1 to TRBJ2-7; 9 nucleotides match TRBD2. TRBV23-1 is filed as an ORF, its function uncertain. With 5 bases clipped from V and 0 bases from J, the junction kept 23 bases outside the gene matches. This CDR3 comprises 21 residues. The CDR3 DNA sequence: TGCGCCAGCAGTGGGCCGCGGGACAGAAAAATAGCGGGGGCCAGCTCCTACGAGCAGTACTTC. Its protein product is CASSGPRDRKIAGASSYEQYF.

The V call is TRBV3-1 (or the pseudogene TRBV3-2), the J call TRBJ2-7; D is undetermined. The CDR3 runs to 14 residues. Germline V gene lookup returns CDR1 LGHDT and CDR2 YNNKEL (reference sequence). Trimming removed 4 bases from V and 2 bases from J, with 12 bases in between. This CDR3 reads CASSPHTDPYEQYF. DNA for the CDR3: TGTGCCAGCAGCCCACACACAGACCCCTACGAGCAGTACTTC.

The chain recombines TRBV7-2 with TRBJ2-7, with 7 bases matching TRBD2. There are 15 residues in the CDR3. The V gene's germline CDR1 is SGHTA and CDR2 FQGNSA. J lost 4 bases, V lost 2 bases, and 8 bases had no gene match. The CDR3 DNA reads TGTGCCAGCAGCTTAAGTGCGGGAGTTAATTACGAGCAGTACTTC. It is translated as CASSLSAGVNYEQYF.

V usage is TRBV7-2 and J usage is TRBJ2-5; D gene ambiguous. V lost 5 bases and J lost 2, with 15 bases in between. Looked up from germline, CDR1 is SGHTA and CDR2 is FQGNSA. CDR3 length equals 15 residues. CDR3 in DNA: TGTGCCAGCAGCCCCACGAATAGCAGACAAGAGACCCAGTACTTC. This translates into CASSPTNSRQETQYF.

This sequence joins TRBV7-2 and TRBJ2-1; 7 bases match TRBD2. This CDR3 is built from 15 residues. V was clipped by 0 bases and J by 4 bases; unmatched bases: 3. Germline CDR1 is SGHTA and CDR2 is FQGNSA. CDR3 nucleotides: TGTGCCAGCAGCTTAGCGGCGGGAGCTTACAATGAGCAGTTCTTC. It encodes CASSLAAGAYNEQFF.

The V and J genes are TRBV27 and TRBJ2-3; the match to TRBD2 covers 7 bases. Trimming took 6 bases from V and 0 from J; bases not matched to a gene: 0. Germline lookup yields CDR1 MNHEY and CDR2 SMNVEV (reference sequence). There are 13 residues in the CDR3. The CDR3 nucleotides are TGTGCCAGCAGGGGGGGGAGCACAGATACGCAGTATTTT. Protein: CASRGGSTDTQYF.

The chain carries TRBV28 and TRBJ2-1, with TRBD2 matching over 14 bases. The CDR3 spans 17 residues. CDR1 is MDHEN, CDR2 SYDVKM, per germline. V was pared by 3 bases and J by 3 bases, with 4 bases of the junction left unmatched. CDR3 coding DNA: TGTGCCAGCAGTTTGGGACTAGCGGGGGACTACTACAATGAGCAGTTCTTC. It codes for CASSLGLAGDYYNEQFF.

CDR3: CASSVQGSRTDTQYF. The CDR3, as DNA: TGTGCCAGCAGTGTCCAGGGGTCTCGCACAGATACGCAGTATTTT. The rearrangement joins TRBV2 to TRBJ2-3; a weak D match, TRBD1 (6 bases). Germline loops: CDR1 SNHLY, CDR2 FYNNEI. Trimming shortened V by 4 bases and J by 1 base, and 12 bases separated the two germline ends. This CDR3 spans 15 amino acids.

The chain has TRBV6-2 or TRBV6-3 and TRBJ2-3, with D unclear. The CDR3 covers 11 residues. The germline CDR1 and CDR2 sequences are MNHEY and SVGEGT. V lost 6 bases to trimming and J lost 5 bases, with 6 bases between them. DNA for the CDR3: TGTGCCAGCAGCCCAGGAGATACGCAGTATTTT. Its translation: CASSPGDTQYF.

V usage is TRBV18 and J usage is TRBJ2-1, with TRBD2 matching 10 bases. There are 18 residues in the CDR3. In germline, CDR1 is KGHSH, CDR2 LQKENI. The ends lost 3 bases at V and 0 bases at J; junction bases unmatched: 8. CDR3 nucleotides: TGTGCCAGCTCACCGGTTCTAGCGGGGGCGAGCTCCTACAATGAGCAGTTCTTC. Its protein is CASSPVLAGASSYNEQFF.

The rearrangement links TRBV14 to TRBJ2-1; D is undetermined. Trimming shortened V by 1 base and J by 0 bases, and 7 bases separated the two germline ends. This CDR3 has 15 amino acids. Germline loops: CDR1 SGHDN, CDR2 FVKESK. CDR3 nucleotide sequence: TGTGCCAGCAGCCAAGGGGCCAGCTCCTACAATGAGCAGTTCTTC. Translation gives CASSQGASSYNEQFF.

The CDR3: CASSDSWGGNTEAFF. In DNA form, the CDR3 reads TGTGCCAGCAGTGACTCGTGGGGCGGTAACACTGAAGCTTTCTTT. The genes are TRBV6-4 and TRBJ1-1; possible D gene TRBD1, 5 bases. V was shortened by 0 bases and J by 2 bases, with 10 bases between the two germline ends. Germline V gene sequence: CDR1 MRHNA, CDR2 SNTAGT. The CDR3 length is 15 residues.

The chain employs TRBV2 and TRBJ1-5, with D uncertain. CDR1 is SNHLY and CDR2 is FYNNEI in the germline V gene. V was trimmed by 4 bases and J by 3 bases, leaving 16 bases between them. This CDR3 spans 16 amino acids. DNA of the CDR3: TGTGCCAGCAGTGGAAACCTCTACAGTTCCAATCAGCCCCAGCATTTT. Translation: CASSGNLYSSNQPQHF.

The V and J genes are TRBV12-3 or TRBV12-4 and TRBJ1-2; unclear D gene. V gave up 0 bases and J gave up 6 bases, with 8 bases separating them. This CDR3 is built from 13 residues. The CDR3 DNA is TGTGCCAGCAGTTTAGCGCTCGGGAATGGCTACACCTTC. It specifies CASSLALGNGYTF.

This chain links TRBV6-5 with TRBJ1-2; D is unclear. Trimming removed 4 bases at V and 8 bases at J, with 11 bases between. Germline V gene lookup returns CDR1 MNHEY and CDR2 SVGAGI. This CDR3 is built from 12 residues. CDR3 in amino acids: CASSSQTGGYTF. The CDR3 nucleotides are TGTGCCAGCAGTTCCCAGACGGGAGGCTACACCTTC.

V and J are TRBV7-9 and TRBJ2-3; D may correspond to TRBD1 or TRBD2 (7 bases each). Germline CDR1 is SEHNR and CDR2 is FQNEAQ (reference sequence). With 5 bases removed from V and 6 bases from J, the gap between germline ends came to 18 bases. The CDR3 is 15 residues long. The CDR3 region is CASSQGGATRDTQYF. The CDR3 nucleotides are TGTGCCAGCAGCCAGGGGGGGGCCACCAGGGATACGCAGTATTTT. Full variable domain (rest looked up from reference TRBV7-9 and TRBJ2-3): DTGVSQNPRHKITKRGQNVTFRCDPISEHNRLYWYRQTLGQGPEFLTYFQNEAQLEKSRLLSDRFSAERPKGSFSTLEIQRTEQGDSAMYLCASSQGGATRDTQYFGPGTRLTVL.

V is TRBV7-9 and J is TRBJ2-2; weak D call: TRBD2 (5 bases). The germline V gene has CDR1 SEHNR and CDR2 FQNEAQ (reference sequence). Trimming removed 5 bases at V and 5 bases at J, with 15 bases between. CDR3 length: 15 amino acids. The CDR3 protein is CASSARSGTTGELFF. Written as DNA, the CDR3 is TGTGCCAGCAGCGCCCGGAGCGGAACTACCGGGGAGCTGTTTTTT.